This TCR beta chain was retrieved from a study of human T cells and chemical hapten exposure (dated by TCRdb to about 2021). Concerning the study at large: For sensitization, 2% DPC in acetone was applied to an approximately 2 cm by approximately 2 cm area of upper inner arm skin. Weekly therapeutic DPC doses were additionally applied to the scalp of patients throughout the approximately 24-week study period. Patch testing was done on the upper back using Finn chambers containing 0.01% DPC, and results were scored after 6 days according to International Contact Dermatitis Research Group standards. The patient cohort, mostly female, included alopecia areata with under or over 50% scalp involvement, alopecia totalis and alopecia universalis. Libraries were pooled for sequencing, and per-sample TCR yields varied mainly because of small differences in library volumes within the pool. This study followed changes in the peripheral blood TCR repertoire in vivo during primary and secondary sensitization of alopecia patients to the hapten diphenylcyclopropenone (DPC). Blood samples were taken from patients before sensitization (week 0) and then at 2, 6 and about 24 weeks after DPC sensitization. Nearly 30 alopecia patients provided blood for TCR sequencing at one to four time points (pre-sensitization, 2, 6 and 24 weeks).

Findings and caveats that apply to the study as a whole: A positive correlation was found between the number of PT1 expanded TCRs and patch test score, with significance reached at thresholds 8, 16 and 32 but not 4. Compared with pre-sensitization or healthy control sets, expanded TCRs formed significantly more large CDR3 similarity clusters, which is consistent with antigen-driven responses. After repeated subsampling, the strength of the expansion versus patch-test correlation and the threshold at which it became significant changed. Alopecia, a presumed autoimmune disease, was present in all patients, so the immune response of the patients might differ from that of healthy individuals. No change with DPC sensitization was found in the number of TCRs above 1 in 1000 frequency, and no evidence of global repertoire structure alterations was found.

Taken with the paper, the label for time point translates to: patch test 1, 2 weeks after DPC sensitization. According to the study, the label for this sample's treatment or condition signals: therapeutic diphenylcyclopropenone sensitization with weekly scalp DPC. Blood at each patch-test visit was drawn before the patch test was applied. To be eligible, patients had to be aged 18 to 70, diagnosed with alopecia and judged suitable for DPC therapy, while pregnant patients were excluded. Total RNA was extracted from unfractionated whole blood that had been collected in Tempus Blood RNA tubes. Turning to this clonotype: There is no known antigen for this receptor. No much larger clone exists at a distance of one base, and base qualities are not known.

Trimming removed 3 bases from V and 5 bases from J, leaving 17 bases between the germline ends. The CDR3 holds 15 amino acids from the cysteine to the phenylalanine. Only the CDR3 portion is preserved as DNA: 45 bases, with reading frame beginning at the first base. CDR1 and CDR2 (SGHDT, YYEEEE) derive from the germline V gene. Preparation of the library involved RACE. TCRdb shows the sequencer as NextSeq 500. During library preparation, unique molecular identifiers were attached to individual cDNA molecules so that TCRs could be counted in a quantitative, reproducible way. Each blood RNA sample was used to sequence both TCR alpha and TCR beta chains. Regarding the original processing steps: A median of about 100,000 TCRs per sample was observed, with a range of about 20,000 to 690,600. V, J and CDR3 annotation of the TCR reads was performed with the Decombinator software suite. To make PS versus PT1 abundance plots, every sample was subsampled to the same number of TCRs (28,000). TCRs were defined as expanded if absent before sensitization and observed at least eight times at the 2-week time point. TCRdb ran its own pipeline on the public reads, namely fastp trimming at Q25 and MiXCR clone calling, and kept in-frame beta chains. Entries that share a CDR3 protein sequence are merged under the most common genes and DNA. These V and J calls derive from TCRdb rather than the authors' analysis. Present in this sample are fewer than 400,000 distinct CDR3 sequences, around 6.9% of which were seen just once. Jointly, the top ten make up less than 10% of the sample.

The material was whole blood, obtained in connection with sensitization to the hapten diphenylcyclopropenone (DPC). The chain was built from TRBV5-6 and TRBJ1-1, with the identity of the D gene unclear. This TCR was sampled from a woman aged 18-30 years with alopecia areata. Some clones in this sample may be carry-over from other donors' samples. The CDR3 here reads CASSSISRMGTEAFF. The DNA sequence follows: TGTGCCAGCAGCTCAATATCGAGAATGGGGACTGAAGCTTTCTTT.